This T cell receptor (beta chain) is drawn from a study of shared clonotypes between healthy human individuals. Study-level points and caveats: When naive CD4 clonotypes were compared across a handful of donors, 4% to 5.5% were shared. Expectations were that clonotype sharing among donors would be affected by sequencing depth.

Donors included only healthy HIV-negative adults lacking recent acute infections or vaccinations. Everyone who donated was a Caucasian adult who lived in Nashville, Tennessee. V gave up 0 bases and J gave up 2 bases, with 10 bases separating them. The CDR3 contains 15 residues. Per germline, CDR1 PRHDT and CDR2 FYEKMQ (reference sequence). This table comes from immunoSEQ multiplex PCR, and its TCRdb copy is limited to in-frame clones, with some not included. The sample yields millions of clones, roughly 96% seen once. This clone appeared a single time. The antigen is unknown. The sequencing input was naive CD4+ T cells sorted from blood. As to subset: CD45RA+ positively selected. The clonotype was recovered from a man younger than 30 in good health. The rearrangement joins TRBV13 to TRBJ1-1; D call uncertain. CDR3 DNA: TGTGCCAGCAGCTTAGGCCGACCGGGAAACACTGAAGCTTTCTTT. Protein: CASSLGRPGNTEAFF.